The clone carrying this T cell receptor (beta chain) was counted a few times. The antigen is undetermined. Preparation of the TCRbeta library involved a method that used unique molecular identifiers. TCRdb re-derived calls from the PCR reads in MiXCR, one entry per CDR3 protein. Here the sample spans some 550,000 distinct CDR3 sequences, about 21% being singletons. This sample was taken from a study of T-cell reconstitution after alpha-beta-depleted transplantation in children. General study results and limits: In some patients, recipient T cells and intrathymic progenitors surviving conditioning explained high day-60 diversity.

The CDR3 totals 16 residues. From germline, CDR1 is KGHDR and CDR2 SFDVKD. V lost 2 bases, J lost 4 bases, and 9 bases stayed unmatched. The TCR was taken from a boy under three years old who had a stem cell transplant for acute myeloid leukemia, so the T cells may come from the graft donor. The J gene is TRBJ2-5, the V gene TRBV24-1; 7 nucleotides line up with TRBD1. Sequencing was performed on PBMCs, mostly from graft donor cells, taken 360 days after TCRalphabeta/CD19-depleted stem cell transplant. DNA for the CDR3: TGTGCCACCAGTGATTGGGGACAGCCGGCCGGAGAGACCCAGTACTTC. Encoded protein: CATSDWGQPAGETQYF.